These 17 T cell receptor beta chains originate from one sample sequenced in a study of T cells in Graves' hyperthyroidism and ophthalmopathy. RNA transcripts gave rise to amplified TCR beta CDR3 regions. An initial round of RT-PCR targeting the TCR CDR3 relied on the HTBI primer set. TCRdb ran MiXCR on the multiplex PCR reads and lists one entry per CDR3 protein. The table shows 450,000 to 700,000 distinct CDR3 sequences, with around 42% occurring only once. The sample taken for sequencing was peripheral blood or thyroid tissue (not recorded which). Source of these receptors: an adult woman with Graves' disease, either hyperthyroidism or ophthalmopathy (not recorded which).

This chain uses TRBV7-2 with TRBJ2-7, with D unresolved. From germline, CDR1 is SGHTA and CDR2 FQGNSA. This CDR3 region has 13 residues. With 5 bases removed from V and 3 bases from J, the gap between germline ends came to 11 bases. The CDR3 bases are TGTGCCAGCAGCCTTACACTCAACTACGAGCAGTACTTC. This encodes CASSLTLNYEQYF.

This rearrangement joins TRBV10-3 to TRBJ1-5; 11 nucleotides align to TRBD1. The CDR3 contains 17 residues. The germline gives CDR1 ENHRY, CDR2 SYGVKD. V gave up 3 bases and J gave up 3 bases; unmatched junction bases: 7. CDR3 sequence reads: CAISDGQGAGYNQPQHF. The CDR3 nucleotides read TGTGCCATCAGTGACGGACAGGGGGCCGGCTACAATCAGCCCCAGCATTTT.

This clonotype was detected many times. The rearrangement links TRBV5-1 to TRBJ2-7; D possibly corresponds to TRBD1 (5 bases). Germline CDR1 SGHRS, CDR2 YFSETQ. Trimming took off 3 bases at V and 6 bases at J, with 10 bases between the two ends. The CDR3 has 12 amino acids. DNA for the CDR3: TGCGCCAGCAGCTCAGGGTTGGTCGAGCAGTACTTC. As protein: CASSSGLVEQYF.

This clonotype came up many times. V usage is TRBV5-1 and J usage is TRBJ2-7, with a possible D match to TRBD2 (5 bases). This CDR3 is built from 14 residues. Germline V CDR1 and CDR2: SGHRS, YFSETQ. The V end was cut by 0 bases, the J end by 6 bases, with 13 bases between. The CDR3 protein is CASSLDGMLAEQYF. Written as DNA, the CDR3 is TGCGCCAGCAGCTTGGACGGGATGTTGGCCGAGCAGTACTTC.

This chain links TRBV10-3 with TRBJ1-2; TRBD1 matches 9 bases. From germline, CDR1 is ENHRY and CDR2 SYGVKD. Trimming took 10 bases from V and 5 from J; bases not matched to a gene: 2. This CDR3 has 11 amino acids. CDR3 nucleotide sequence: TGTGCCACGGGACAGGGTTATGGCTACACCTTC. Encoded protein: CATGQGYGYTF.

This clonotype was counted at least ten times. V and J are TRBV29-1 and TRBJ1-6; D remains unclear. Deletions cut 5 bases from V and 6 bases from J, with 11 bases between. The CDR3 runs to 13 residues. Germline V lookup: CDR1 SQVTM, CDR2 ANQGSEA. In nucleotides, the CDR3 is TGCAGCGTTTTTCGAGAGACTAATTCACCCCTCCACTTT. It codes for CSVFRETNSPLHF.

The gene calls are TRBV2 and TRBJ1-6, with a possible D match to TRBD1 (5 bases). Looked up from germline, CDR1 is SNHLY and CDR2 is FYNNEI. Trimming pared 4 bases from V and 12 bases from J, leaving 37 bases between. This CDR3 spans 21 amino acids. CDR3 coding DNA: TGTGCCAGCAGTGGACTAGACGGACCGGGGAGGCTATACCTGCAGGGTTTACCCCTCCACTTT. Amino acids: CASSGLDGPGRLYLQGLPLHF.

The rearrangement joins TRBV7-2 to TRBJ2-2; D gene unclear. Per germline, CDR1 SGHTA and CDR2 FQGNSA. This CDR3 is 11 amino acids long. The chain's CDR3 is CASTWAGELFF. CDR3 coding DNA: TGTGCTAGTACTTGGGCCGGGGAGCTGTTTTTT.

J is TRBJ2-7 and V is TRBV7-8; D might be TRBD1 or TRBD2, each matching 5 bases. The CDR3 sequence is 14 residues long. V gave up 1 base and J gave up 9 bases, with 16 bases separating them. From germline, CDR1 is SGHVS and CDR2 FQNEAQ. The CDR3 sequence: CASSLVFPTGTQYF. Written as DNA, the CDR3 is TGTGCCAGCAGCTTAGTTTTTCCCACCGGGACGCAGTACTTC.

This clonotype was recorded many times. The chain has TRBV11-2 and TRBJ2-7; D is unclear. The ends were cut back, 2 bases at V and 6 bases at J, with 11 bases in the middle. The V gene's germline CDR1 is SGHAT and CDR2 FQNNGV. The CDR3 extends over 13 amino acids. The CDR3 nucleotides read TGTGCCAGCAGCTTATCGCCCGGCAGCGAGCAGTACTTC. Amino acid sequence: CASSLSPGSEQYF. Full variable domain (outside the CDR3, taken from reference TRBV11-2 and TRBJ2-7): EAGVAQSPRYKIIEKRQSVAFWCNPISGHATLYWYQQILGQGPKLLIQFQNNGVVDDSQLPKDRFSAERLKGVDSTLKIQPAKLEDSAVYLCASSLSPGSEQYFGPGTRLTVT.

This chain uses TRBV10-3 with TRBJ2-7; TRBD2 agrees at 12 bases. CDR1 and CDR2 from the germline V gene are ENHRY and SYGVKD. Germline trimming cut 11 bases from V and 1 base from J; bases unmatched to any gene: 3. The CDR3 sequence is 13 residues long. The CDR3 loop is CACGLAGSYEQYF. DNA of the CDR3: TGTGCCTGTGGACTAGCGGGATCCTACGAGCAGTACTTC.

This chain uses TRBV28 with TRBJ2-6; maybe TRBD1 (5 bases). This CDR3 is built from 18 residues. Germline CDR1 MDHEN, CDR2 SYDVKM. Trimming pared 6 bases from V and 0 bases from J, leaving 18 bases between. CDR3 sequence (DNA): TGTGCCAGCAGATCTTTGGCAGGGTACAACTCTGGGGCCAACGTCCTGACTTTC. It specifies CASRSLAGYNSGANVLTF.

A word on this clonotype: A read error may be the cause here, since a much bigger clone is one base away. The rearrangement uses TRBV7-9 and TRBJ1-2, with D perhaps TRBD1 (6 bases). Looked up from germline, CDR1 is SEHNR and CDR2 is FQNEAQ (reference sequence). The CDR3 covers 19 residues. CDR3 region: CASSSKWGARTEDNYGCTF. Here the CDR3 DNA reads TGTGCCAGCAGCTCAAAATGGGGGGCCCGGACGGAAGATAACTATGGCTGCACCTTC. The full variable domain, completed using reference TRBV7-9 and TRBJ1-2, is DTGVSQNPRHKITKRGQNVTFRCDPISEHNRLYWYRQTLGQGPEFLTYFQNEAQLEKSRLLSDRFSAERPKGSFSTLEIQRTEQGDSAMYLCASSSKWGARTEDNYGCTFGSGTRLTVV.

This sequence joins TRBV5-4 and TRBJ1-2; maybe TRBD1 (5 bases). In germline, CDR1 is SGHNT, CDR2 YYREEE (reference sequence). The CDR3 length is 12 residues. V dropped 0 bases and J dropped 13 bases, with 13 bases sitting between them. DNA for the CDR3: TGTGCCAGCAGCTTGGGTTTCGACAGTGGCACCTTC. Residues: CASSLGFDSGTF.

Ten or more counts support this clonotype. The CDR3 loop is CASSTQVRGELFF. CDR3 bases: TGTGCCAGCAGTACACAGGTTCGCGGGGAGCTGTTTTTT. This sequence joins TRBV7-2 and TRBJ2-2; possibly TRBD1 for D (5 bases). Deletions cut 6 bases from V and 7 bases from J, with 12 bases between. Germline V gene lookup returns CDR1 SGHTA and CDR2 FQGNSA. The CDR3 has 13 amino acids. Looking up the rest from reference TRBV7-2 and TRBJ2-2 gives the full variable domain: GAGVSQSPSNKVTEKGKDVELRCDPISGHTALYWYRQSLGQGLEFLIYFQGNSAPDKSGLPSDRFSAERTGGSVSTLTIQRTQQEDSAVYLCASSTQVRGELFFGEGSRLTVL.

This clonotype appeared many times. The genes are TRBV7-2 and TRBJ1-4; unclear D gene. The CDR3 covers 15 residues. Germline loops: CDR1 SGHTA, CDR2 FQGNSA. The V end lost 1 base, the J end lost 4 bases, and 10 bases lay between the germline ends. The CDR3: CASSLERALNEKLFF. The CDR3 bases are TGTGCCAGCAGCTTAGAGCGGGCCCTTAATGAAAAACTGTTTTTT.

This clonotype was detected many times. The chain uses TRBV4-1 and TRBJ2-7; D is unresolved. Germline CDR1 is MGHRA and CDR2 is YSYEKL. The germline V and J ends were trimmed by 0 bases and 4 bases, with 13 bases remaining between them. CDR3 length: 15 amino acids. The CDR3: CASSQERNEPYEQYF. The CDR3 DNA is TGCGCCAGCAGCCAAGAGCGGAACGAACCATACGAGCAGTACTTC.